Listed below are T cell receptor beta chains from one sample, sequenced in a study of blood T cell repertoires in COVID-19. TCRdb's copy holds only in-frame clones and misses some; the assay was immunoSEQ multiplex PCR. The table has about 180,000 clones, over 70% seen once. Sequencing input: PBMCs or T cells enriched from blood (not recorded which). The origin of the receptors is a man in his 60s who had been exposed to COVID-19. The CDR3 runs from the conserved cysteine through the conserved F or W. The D gene is left open where the match is weak. The listing skips clone size in some rows; elsewhere it reads once, few, many or a size class.

V gene: TRBV29-1
D gene: -
clone size: -
J gene: TRBJ1-5
CDR3 protein: CSVGSGEQPQHF
CDR3 DNA: TGCAGCGTTGGGTCGGGGGAACAGCCCCAGCATTTT

V gene: TRBV29-1
D gene: TRBD2
clone size: -
J gene: TRBJ2-2
CDR3 protein: CSVEDGLAGVSGELFF
CDR3 DNA: TGCAGCGTTGAAGATGGACTAGCGGGAGTTTCCGGGGAGCTGTTTTTT

V gene: TRBV28
D gene: -
clone size: -
J gene: TRBJ1-4
CDR3 protein: CASSLSVRVGEKLFF
CDR3 DNA: TGTGCCAGCAGTTTATCGGTCAGGGTCGGAGAAAAACTGTTTTTT

V gene: TRBV29-1
D gene: -
clone size: once
J gene: TRBJ1-2
CDR3 protein: CSVVFNYGYTF
CDR3 DNA: TGCAGCGTTGTCTTTAACTATGGCTACACCTTC

V gene: TRBV5-4
D gene: -
clone size: -
J gene: TRBJ2-5
CDR3 protein: CASSHRVGGETQYF
CDR3 DNA: TGTGCCAGCAGCCACAGGGTCGGAGGCGAGACCCAGTACTTC

V gene: TRBV7-2
D gene: TRBD2
clone size: -
J gene: TRBJ2-1
CDR3 protein: CASSRSGTSGRRTIDEQFF
CDR3 DNA: TGTGCCAGCAGCCGTTCAGGGACTAGCGGGAGGAGAACAATTGATGAGCAGTTCTTC

V gene: TRBV5-1
D gene: TRBD1
clone size: once
J gene: TRBJ1-4
CDR3 protein: CASSQGQGAPTNEKLFF
CDR3 DNA: TGCGCCAGCAGCCAGGGACAGGGGGCGCCCACTAATGAAAAACTGTTTTTT

V gene: TRBV9
D gene: TRBD1
clone size: -
J gene: TRBJ2-3
CDR3 protein: CASSGGEGTGATDTQYF
CDR3 DNA: TGTGCCAGCAGCGGAGGAGAGGGGACAGGGGCCACAGATACGCAGTATTTT

V gene: TRBV5-1
D gene: TRBD2
clone size: -
J gene: TRBJ2-1
CDR3 protein: CASSLGLANKNNEQFF
CDR3 DNA: TGCGCCAGCAGCCTCGGACTAGCGAACAAAAACAATGAGCAGTTCTTC

V gene: TRBV7-2
D gene: -
clone size: -
J gene: TRBJ1-5
CDR3 protein: CASSGQNQPQHF
CDR3 DNA: TGTGCCAGCAGCGGACAGAATCAGCCCCAGCATTTT

V gene: TRBV27
D gene: TRBD1
clone size: -
J gene: TRBJ1-4
CDR3 protein: CASSSLSGQGKKLFF
CDR3 DNA: TGTGCCAGCAGTAGTTTGTCTGGACAGGGAAAAAAACTGTTTTTT

V gene: TRBV19
D gene: TRBD1
clone size: -
J gene: TRBJ2-3
CDR3 protein: CASRDRGDLADTQYF
CDR3 DNA: TGTGCCAGTAGAGACAGGGGAGATCTCGCCGATACGCAGTATTTT

V gene: TRBV7-3
D gene: -
clone size: -
J gene: TRBJ2-3
CDR3 protein: CASSLWAASTDTQYF
CDR3 DNA: TGTGCCAGCAGTTTATGGGCAGCTAGCACAGATACGCAGTATTTT

V gene: TRBV19
D gene: -
clone size: -
J gene: TRBJ2-1
CDR3 protein: CATTSRGSYNEQFF
CDR3 DNA: TGTGCCACCACGAGCAGAGGCAGCTACAATGAGCAGTTCTTC

V gene: TRBV30
D gene: TRBD1
clone size: -
J gene: TRBJ1-2
CDR3 protein: CAWSGGQGYGYTF
CDR3 DNA: TGTGCCTGGAGTGGGGGACAGGGCTATGGCTACACCTTC

V gene: TRBV6-1
D gene: -
clone size: few
J gene: TRBJ1-5
CDR3 protein: CASSETASNQPQHF
CDR3 DNA: TGTGCCAGCAGTGAGACAGCTAGCAATCAGCCCCAGCATTTT

V gene: TRBV2
D gene: TRBD1
clone size: -
J gene: TRBJ2-5
CDR3 protein: CASSEGQGRQTQYF
CDR3 DNA: TGTGCCAGCAGTGAAGGACAGGGCCGGCAGACCCAGTACTTC

V gene: TRBV28
D gene: -
clone size: -
J gene: TRBJ1-2
CDR3 protein: CASSRSPGGLEYGYTF
CDR3 DNA: TGTGCCAGCAGCCGATCCCCGGGGGGACTTGAGTATGGCTACACCTTC

V gene: TRBV7-8
D gene: -
clone size: -
J gene: TRBJ1-5
CDR3 protein: CASSSQGSTGFGQPQHF
CDR3 DNA: TGTGCCAGCAGCTCGCAAGGCAGCACAGGGTTTGGCCAGCCCCAGCATTTT

V gene: TRBV19
D gene: TRBD2
clone size: -
J gene: TRBJ2-7
CDR3 protein: CASSIGKGSSGRHNEQYF
CDR3 DNA: TGTGCCAGTAGTATAGGGAAGGGCTCTAGCGGGAGGCACAACGAGCAGTACTTC

V gene: TRBV7-3
D gene: TRBD2
clone size: once
J gene: TRBJ2-1
CDR3 protein: CASSSRGTSGSSYNEQFF
CDR3 DNA: TGTGCCAGCAGCTCCCGCGGGACTAGCGGGAGTTCCTACAATGAGCAGTTCTTC

V gene: TRBV19
D gene: -
clone size: -
J gene: TRBJ1-5
CDR3 protein: CASSISPGGRFDQPQHF
CDR3 DNA: TGTGCCAGTAGTATCAGTCCGGGGGGCAGGTTCGATCAGCCCCAGCATTTT

V gene: TRBV21-1
D gene: -
clone size: -
J gene: TRBJ2-7
CDR3 protein: CASGERRPYEQYF
CDR3 DNA: TGTGCCAGCGGGGAGAGGCGTCCCTACGAGCAGTACTTC

V gene: TRBV2
D gene: -
clone size: -
J gene: TRBJ2-2
CDR3 protein: CASTKGVPAFPSGELFF
CDR3 DNA: TGTGCCAGCACGAAAGGAGTCCCGGCCTTCCCGTCCGGGGAGCTGTTTTTT

V gene: TRBV27
D gene: -
clone size: -
J gene: TRBJ1-2
CDR3 protein: CASRPGGEPGYTF
CDR3 DNA: TGTGCCAGCCGCCCTGGAGGGGAGCCGGGCTACACCTTC

V gene: TRBV5-1
D gene: TRBD1
clone size: few
J gene: TRBJ1-2
CDR3 protein: CASSLGPDRRYGYTF
CDR3 DNA: TGCGCCAGCAGCTTGGGGCCGGACAGGAGGTATGGCTACACCTTC

V gene: TRBV6-6
D gene: TRBD1
clone size: -
J gene: TRBJ2-1
CDR3 protein: CASSRDGTGGYNEQFF
CDR3 DNA: TGTGCCAGCAGTCGAGACGGGACAGGGGGATACAATGAGCAGTTCTTC

V gene: TRBV7-9
D gene: TRBD1
clone size: once
J gene: TRBJ1-2
CDR3 protein: CASSPWDRPYYGYTF
CDR3 DNA: TGTGCCAGCAGCCCGTGGGACAGGCCTTACTATGGCTACACCTTC

V gene: TRBV3-1/TRBV3-2
D gene: -
clone size: -
J gene: TRBJ1-2
CDR3 protein: CASRLQAGEFYGYTF
CDR3 DNA: TGTGCCAGCAGACTTCAAGCGGGGGAATTCTATGGCTACACCTTC

V gene: TRBV7-2
D gene: TRBD2
clone size: -
J gene: TRBJ2-1
CDR3 protein: CASSSKSRGSHRDEQFF
CDR3 DNA: TGTGCCAGCAGCTCCAAATCCCGCGGGAGTCACCGGGATGAGCAGTTCTTC

V gene: TRBV7-2
D gene: -
clone size: once
J gene: TRBJ1-1
CDR3 protein: CASSRDTPEAFF
CDR3 DNA: TGTGCCAGCAGTCGTGACACGCCAGAAGCTTTCTTT